This paragraph reports one TCR beta chain. Its matching antigen is unknown. The data belong to a study of Ad26.COV2.S vaccination and SARS-CoV-2 variants. Trimming took off 0 bases at V and 3 bases at J, with 11 bases between the two ends. The CDR3 length is 15 residues. Looked up from germline, CDR1 is LNHNV and CDR2 is YYDKDF (reference sequence). Sequencing was performed with immunoSEQ multiplex PCR; in TCRdb, only in-frame clones are kept and a portion is missing. The table includes 350,000 to 450,000 clones, about 92% detected once. Study outcomes and limitations: Reported findings describe substantial breadth in spike-specific CD8+ and CD4+ T cell responses following vaccination. Using TCR breadth and depth analyses may have led to underestimated total T cell responses. Vaccine recipients had higher spike-specific TCR breadth than placebo recipients.

The sample here was peripheral blood, taken after recovery from COVID-19. J is TRBJ2-5 and V is TRBV15; D ambiguous. This sequence was found in a human donor who had recovered from COVID-19. The CDR3 DNA reads as TGTGCCACCAGCAGAGATAAGCGAAGAAAAGAGACCCAGTACTTC. It codes for CATSRDKRRKETQYF.